The clone carrying this TCR beta chain showed up just once. The antigen remains undetermined. The CDR3 totals 12 residues. Germline CDR1 MNHEY, CDR2 SMNVEV (reference sequence). Deletions cut 2 bases from V and 2 bases from J, with 3 bases between. Around 32,000 T cell genomes, or about 0.2 ug DNA, went into the sorted-subset replicate PCRs. Profiling relied on immunoSEQ multiplex PCR, and the TCRdb table lists in-frame clones only, not all of them. The table records over 300,000 clones, more than 75% of them present only once. The data belong to a study of shared clonotypes between healthy human individuals. At the level of the study: Researchers drew samples from a couple of women and a few men aged 18 to 49. Study-level points and caveats: Sharing across four donors was highest in naive CD4 (approximately 5%) and lowest in memory CD8 (around 0.4%). The study drew on few donors, limiting represented genetic and exposure-history diversity.

Sequenced: memory CD8+ T cells sorted from blood. Subset noted: CD45RO+ cells pooled with CCR7-negative TemRA cells. This sequence joins TRBV27 and TRBJ2-5; no firm D call. The sequence was collected from a man aged 18 to 30 in good health. The chain's CDR3 is CASSLRQETQYF. The CDR3 region has the DNA TGTGCCAGCAGTTTAAGGCAAGAGACCCAGTACTTC.